The rows below give T cell receptor beta chains drawn from one sample of a study of radiotherapy plus CTLA-4 blockade in lung cancer. Data came from immunoSEQ multiplex PCR; TCRdb stores just in-frame clones and leaves some out. The sample lists fewer than 55,000 clones; 85% were seen once. Material: peripheral blood, obtained from a patient treated with radiotherapy plus ipilimumab. These receptors all stem from a human donor with non-small cell lung cancer whose response to radiotherapy plus ipilimumab could not be evaluated. The CDR3 runs from the conserved cysteine through the conserved F or W. Each record gives: J gene, V gene, D gene, clone size, CDR3 protein, CDR3 DNA. The D gene is left open where the match is weak. Part of the rows lack a size; the others show once, few, many or a class for expanded clones.

J gene: TRBJ2-3
V gene: TRBV19
D gene: NA
clone size: NA
CDR3 protein: CASSIEADTDTQYF
CDR3 DNA: TGTGCCAGTAGTATAGAAGCGGACACAGATACGCAGTATTTT

J gene: TRBJ2-7
V gene: TRBV7-2
D gene: TRBD2
clone size: NA
CDR3 protein: CASSWGLAAYEQYF
CDR3 DNA: TGTGCCAGCAGCTGGGGACTAGCGGCTTACGAGCAGTACTTC

J gene: TRBJ2-2
V gene: TRBV5-1
D gene: TRBD2
clone size: few
CDR3 protein: CASSLGLAGSIGELFF
CDR3 DNA: TGCGCCAGCAGCTTGGGGCTAGCGGGATCTATCGGGGAGCTGTTTTTT

J gene: TRBJ1-2
V gene: TRBV28
D gene: NA
clone size: NA
CDR3 protein: CASSFETGKGHGYTF
CDR3 DNA: TGTGCCAGCAGTTTTGAAACAGGGAAAGGGCATGGCTACACCTTC

J gene: TRBJ2-5
V gene: TRBV7-9
D gene: TRBD1
clone size: NA
CDR3 protein: CASSPGTGQETQYF
CDR3 DNA: TGTGCCAGCAGCCCGGGGACAGGACAAGAGACCCAGTACTTC

J gene: TRBJ2-7
V gene: TRBV4-1
D gene: NA
clone size: NA
CDR3 protein: CASSQDRAGVYEQYF
CDR3 DNA: TGCGCCAGCAGCCAAGATAGGGCAGGGGTATACGAGCAGTACTTC

J gene: TRBJ2-2
V gene: TRBV7-3
D gene: TRBD1
clone size: NA
CDR3 protein: CASSLQPGGTAGELFF
CDR3 DNA: TGTGCCAGCAGCTTACAGCCAGGGGGCACCGCCGGGGAGCTGTTTTTT

J gene: TRBJ1-5
V gene: TRBV19
D gene: NA
clone size: NA
CDR3 protein: CASSTDGLNQPQHF
CDR3 DNA: TGTGCCAGTAGTACGGACGGACTAAATCAGCCCCAGCATTTT

J gene: TRBJ1-5
V gene: TRBV28
D gene: TRBD1
clone size: NA
CDR3 protein: CASSNGNRGRQPQHF
CDR3 DNA: TGTGCCAGCAGCAACGGGAACAGGGGAAGACAGCCCCAGCATTTT

J gene: TRBJ2-1
V gene: TRBV14
D gene: TRBD2
clone size: NA
CDR3 protein: CASSPTSGLAGREQFF
CDR3 DNA: TGTGCCAGCAGCCCAACGTCGGGACTAGCGGGACGTGAGCAGTTCTTC

J gene: TRBJ2-7
V gene: TRBV5-5
D gene: NA
clone size: once
CDR3 protein: CASSLATTYEQYF
CDR3 DNA: TGTGCCAGCAGCTTGGCGACTACCTACGAGCAGTACTTC

J gene: TRBJ2-7
V gene: TRBV5-1
D gene: TRBD2
clone size: once
CDR3 protein: CASSSLAGAYEQYF
CDR3 DNA: TGCGCCAGCAGCTCCTTAGCGGGAGCCTACGAGCAGTACTTC

J gene: TRBJ2-2
V gene: TRBV4-1
D gene: NA
clone size: NA
CDR3 protein: CASSQQWPLNTGELFF
CDR3 DNA: TGCGCCAGCAGCCAGCAATGGCCCCTGAACACCGGGGAGCTGTTTTTT

J gene: TRBJ2-7
V gene: TRBV2
D gene: TRBD2
clone size: NA
CDR3 protein: CASSGRGVTRYEQYF
CDR3 DNA: TGTGCCAGCAGTGGGCGGGGGGTAACAAGATACGAGCAGTACTTC

J gene: TRBJ1-3
V gene: TRBV9
D gene: TRBD1
clone size: few
CDR3 protein: CASSVSGQGSGNTIYF
CDR3 DNA: TGTGCCAGCAGCGTCAGTGGACAGGGATCTGGAAACACCATATATTTT

J gene: TRBJ2-1
V gene: TRBV16
D gene: NA
clone size: NA
CDR3 protein: CASSLGWLALYNEQFF
CDR3 DNA: TGTGCCAGCAGCCTAGGGTGGCTAGCGCTCTACAATGAGCAGTTCTTC

J gene: TRBJ1-2
V gene: TRBV5-4
D gene: TRBD1
clone size: NA
CDR3 protein: CASSRDRAYGYTF
CDR3 DNA: TGTGCCAGCAGCCGGGACAGGGCCTATGGCTACACCTTC

J gene: TRBJ2-7
V gene: TRBV4-3
D gene: TRBD2
clone size: NA
CDR3 protein: CASSQALAASYEQYF
CDR3 DNA: TGCGCCAGCAGCCAAGCCCTAGCGGCCTCCTACGAGCAGTACTTC

J gene: TRBJ2-7
V gene: TRBV7-2
D gene: NA
clone size: NA
CDR3 protein: CASRYAGQPAYEQYF
CDR3 DNA: TGTGCCAGCAGATACGCGGGACAGCCAGCCTACGAGCAGTACTTC

J gene: TRBJ2-4
V gene: TRBV7-2
D gene: TRBD2
clone size: NA
CDR3 protein: CASSLISGRAGGIQYF
CDR3 DNA: TGTGCCAGCAGCTTAATCAGCGGGAGGGCCGGAGGCATTCAGTACTTC